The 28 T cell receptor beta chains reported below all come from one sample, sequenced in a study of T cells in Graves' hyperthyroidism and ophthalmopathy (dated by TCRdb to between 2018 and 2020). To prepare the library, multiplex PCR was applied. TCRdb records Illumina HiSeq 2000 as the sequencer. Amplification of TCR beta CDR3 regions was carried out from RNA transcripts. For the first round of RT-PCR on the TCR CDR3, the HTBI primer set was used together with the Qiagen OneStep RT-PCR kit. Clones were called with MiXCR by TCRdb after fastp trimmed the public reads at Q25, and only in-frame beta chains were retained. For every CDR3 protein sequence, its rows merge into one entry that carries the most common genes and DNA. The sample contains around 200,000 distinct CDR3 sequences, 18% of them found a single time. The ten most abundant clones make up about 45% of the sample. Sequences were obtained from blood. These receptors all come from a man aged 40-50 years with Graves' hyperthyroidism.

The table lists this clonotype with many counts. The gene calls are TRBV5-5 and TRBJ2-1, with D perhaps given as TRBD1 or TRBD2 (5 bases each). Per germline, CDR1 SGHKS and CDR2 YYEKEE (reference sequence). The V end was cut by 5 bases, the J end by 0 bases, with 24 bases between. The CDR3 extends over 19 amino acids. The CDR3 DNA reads TGTGCCAGCAGGAGAGGGACCTTTGGACTCATCGCCTCCTACAATGAGCAGTTCTTC. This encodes CASRRGTFGLIASYNEQFF.

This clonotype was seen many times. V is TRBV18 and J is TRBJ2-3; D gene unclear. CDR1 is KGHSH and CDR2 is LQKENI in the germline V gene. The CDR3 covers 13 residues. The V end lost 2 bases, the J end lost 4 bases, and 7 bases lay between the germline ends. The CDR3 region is CASSPSSSDTQYF. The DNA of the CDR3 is TGTGCCAGCTCACCAAGCTCGTCAGATACGCAGTATTTT.

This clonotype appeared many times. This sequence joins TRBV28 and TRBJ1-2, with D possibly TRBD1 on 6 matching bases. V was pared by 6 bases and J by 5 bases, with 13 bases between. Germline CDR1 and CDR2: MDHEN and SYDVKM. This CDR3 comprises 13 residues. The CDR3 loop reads CASRPRQVYGYTF. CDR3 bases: TGTGCCAGCAGACCCAGACAGGTTTATGGCTACACCTTC.

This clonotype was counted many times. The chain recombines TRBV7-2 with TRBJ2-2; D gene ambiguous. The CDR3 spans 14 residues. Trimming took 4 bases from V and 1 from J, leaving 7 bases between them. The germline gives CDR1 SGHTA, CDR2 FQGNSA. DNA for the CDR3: TGTGCCAGCAGCTCGTTGCGGAACACCGGGGAGCTGTTTTTT. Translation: CASSSLRNTGELFF.

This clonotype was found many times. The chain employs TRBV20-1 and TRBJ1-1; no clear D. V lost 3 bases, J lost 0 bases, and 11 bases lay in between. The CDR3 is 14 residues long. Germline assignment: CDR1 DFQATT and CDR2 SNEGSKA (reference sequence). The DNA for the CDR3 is TGCAGTGCTAGGCCGGGCGGCCTGAACACTGAAGCTTTCTTT. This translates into CSARPGGLNTEAFF.

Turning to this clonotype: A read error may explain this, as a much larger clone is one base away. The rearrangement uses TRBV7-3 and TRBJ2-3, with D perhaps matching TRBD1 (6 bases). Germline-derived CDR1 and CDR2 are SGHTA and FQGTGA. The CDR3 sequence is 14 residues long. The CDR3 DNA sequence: TGTGCCAGCAGCCAAGATTCCTGGGACAATACGCGGTATTTT. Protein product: CASSQDSWDNTRYF.

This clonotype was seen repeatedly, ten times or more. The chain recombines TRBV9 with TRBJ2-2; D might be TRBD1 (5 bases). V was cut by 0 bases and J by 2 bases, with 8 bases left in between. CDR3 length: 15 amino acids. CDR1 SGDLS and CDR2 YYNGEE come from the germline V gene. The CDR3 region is CASSVVGQNTGELFF. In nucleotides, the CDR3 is TGTGCCAGCAGCGTAGTCGGACAAAACACCGGGGAGCTGTTTTTT.

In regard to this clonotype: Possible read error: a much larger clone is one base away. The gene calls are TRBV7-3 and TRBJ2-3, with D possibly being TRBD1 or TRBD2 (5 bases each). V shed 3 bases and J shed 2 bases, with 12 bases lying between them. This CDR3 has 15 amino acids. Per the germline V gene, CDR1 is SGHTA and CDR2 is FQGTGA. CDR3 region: CASSLGRVVTDTQYF. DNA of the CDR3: TGTGCCAGCAGCTTGGGGCGGGTGGTCACAGATACGCAGTATTTT. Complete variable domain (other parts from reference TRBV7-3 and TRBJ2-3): GAGVSQTPSNKVTEKGKYVELRCDPISGHTALYWYRQSLGQGPEFLIYFQGTGAADDSGLPNDRFFAVRPEGSVSTLKIQRTERGDSAVYLCASSLGRVVTDTQYFGPGTRLTVL.

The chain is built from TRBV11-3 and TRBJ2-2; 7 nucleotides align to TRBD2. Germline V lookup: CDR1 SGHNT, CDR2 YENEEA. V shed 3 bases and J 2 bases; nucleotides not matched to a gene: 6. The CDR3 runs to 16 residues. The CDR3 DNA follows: TGTGCCAGCAGCTTGAATGGACTAGAAAACACCGGGGAGCTGTTTTTT. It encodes CASSLNGLENTGELFF.

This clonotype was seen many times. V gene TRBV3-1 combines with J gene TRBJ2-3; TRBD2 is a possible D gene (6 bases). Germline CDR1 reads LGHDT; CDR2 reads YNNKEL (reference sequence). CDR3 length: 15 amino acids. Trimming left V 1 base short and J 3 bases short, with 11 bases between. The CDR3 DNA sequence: TGTGCCAGCAGCCAAGTAGGGCGGGGAACAGATACGCAGTATTTT. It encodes CASSQVGRGTDTQYF.

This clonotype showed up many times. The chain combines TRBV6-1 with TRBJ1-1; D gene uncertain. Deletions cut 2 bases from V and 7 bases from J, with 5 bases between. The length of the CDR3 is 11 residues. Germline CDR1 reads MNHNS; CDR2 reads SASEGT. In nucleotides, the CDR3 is TGTGCCAGCAGTGAAATGGGTGAAGCTTTCTTT. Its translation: CASSEMGEAFF.

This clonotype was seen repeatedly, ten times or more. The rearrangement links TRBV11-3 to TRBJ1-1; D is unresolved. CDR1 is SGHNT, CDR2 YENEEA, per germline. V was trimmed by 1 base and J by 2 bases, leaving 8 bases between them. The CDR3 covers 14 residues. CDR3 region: CASSLGLHNTEAFF. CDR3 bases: TGTGCCAGCAGCTTAGGGCTGCACAACACTGAAGCTTTCTTT. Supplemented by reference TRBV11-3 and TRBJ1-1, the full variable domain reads EAGVVQSPRYKIIEKKQPVAFWCNPISGHNTLYWYLQNLGQGPELLIRYENEEAVDDSQLPKDRFSAERLKGVDSTLKIQPAELGDSAVYLCASSLGLHNTEAFFGQGTRLTVV.

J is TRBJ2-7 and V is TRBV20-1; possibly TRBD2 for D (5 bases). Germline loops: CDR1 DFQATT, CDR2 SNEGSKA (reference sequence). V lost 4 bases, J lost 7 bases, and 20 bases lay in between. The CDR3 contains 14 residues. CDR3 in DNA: TGCAGTGCTAACCCCGAAACCCATCGAGGGGAGCAGTACTTC. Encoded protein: CSANPETHRGEQYF.

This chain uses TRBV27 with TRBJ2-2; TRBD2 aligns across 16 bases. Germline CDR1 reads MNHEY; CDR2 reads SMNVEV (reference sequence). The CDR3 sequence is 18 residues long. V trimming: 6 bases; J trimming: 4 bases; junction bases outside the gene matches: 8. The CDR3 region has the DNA TGTGCCAGCAGGCTAGGGACTAGCGGGGGGGCGAGCACCGGGGAGCTGTTTTTT. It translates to CASRLGTSGGASTGELFF.

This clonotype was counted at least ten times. The CDR3 region is CASSPGTLNTIYF. The DNA of the CDR3 is TGTGCCAGCTCGCCGGGGACATTGAACACCATATATTTT. The chain combines TRBV18 with TRBJ1-3; D possibly corresponds to TRBD1 (6 bases). Trimming left V 6 bases short and J 7 bases short, with 13 bases between. The CDR3 covers 13 residues. Germline values: CDR1 KGHSH, CDR2 LQKENI.

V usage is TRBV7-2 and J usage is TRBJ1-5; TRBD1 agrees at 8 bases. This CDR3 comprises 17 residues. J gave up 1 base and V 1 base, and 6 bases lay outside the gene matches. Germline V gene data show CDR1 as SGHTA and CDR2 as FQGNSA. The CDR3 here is CASSLGQGSWSNQPQHF. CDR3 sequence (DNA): TGTGCCAGCAGCTTAGGACAGGGGTCTTGGAGCAATCAGCCCCAGCATTTT.

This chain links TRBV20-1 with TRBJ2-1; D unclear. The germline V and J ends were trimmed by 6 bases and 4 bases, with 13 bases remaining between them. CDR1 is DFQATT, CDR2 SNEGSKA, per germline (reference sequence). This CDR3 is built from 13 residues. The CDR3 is CSASARVYNEQFF. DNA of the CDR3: TGCAGTGCGAGCGCTCGGGTTTACAATGAGCAGTTCTTC.

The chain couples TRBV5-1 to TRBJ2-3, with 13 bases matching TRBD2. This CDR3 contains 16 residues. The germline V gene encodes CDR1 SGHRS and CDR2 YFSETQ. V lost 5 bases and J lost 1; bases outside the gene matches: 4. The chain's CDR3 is CASRPGTSGGTDTQYF. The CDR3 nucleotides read TGCGCCAGCAGACCGGGGACTAGCGGGGGCACAGATACGCAGTATTTT.

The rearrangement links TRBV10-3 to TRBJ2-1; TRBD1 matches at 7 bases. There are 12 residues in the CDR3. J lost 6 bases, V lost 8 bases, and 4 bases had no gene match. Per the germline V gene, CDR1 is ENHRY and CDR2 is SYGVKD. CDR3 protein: CAIDRDGNEQFF. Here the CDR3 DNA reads TGTGCCATCGACAGGGACGGCAATGAGCAGTTCTTC.

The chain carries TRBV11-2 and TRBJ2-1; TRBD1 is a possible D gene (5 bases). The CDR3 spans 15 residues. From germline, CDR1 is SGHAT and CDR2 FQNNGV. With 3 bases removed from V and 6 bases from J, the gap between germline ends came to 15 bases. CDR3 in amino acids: CASSFSPSQGNEQFF. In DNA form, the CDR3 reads TGTGCCAGCAGCTTTAGTCCGTCGCAGGGCAATGAGCAGTTCTTC.

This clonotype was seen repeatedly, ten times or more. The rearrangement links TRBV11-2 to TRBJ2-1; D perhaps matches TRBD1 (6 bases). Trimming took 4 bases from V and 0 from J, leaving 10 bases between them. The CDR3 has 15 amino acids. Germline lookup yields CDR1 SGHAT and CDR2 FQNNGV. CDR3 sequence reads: CASSSRDTSYNEQFF. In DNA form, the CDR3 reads TGTGCCAGCAGCTCCCGGGACACCTCCTACAATGAGCAGTTCTTC.

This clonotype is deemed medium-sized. The CDR3 loop reads CASSPDRVVGQPQHF. DNA for the CDR3: TGTGCCAGCTCTCCGGACAGGGTGGTTGGTCAGCCCCAGCATTTT. This chain uses TRBV18 with TRBJ1-5; 8 bases are a match to TRBD1. V gave up 6 bases and J gave up 6 bases; unmatched junction bases: 10. Germline V gene data show CDR1 as KGHSH and CDR2 as LQKENI. The CDR3 has 15 residues.

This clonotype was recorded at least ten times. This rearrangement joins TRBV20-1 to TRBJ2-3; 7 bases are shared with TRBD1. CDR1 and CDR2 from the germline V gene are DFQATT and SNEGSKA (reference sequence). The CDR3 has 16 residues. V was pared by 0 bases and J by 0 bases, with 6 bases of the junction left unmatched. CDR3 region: CSAREDRTRSTDTQYF. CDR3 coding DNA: TGCAGTGCTAGAGAGGACAGGACCCGCAGCACAGATACGCAGTATTTT.

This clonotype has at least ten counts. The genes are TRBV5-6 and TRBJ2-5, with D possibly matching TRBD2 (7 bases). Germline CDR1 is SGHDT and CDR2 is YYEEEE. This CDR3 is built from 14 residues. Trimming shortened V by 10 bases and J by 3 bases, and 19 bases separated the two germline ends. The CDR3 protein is CAPGRGARKETQYF. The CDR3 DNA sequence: TGTGCCCCAGGACGGGGGGCCCGTAAAGAGACCCAGTACTTC.

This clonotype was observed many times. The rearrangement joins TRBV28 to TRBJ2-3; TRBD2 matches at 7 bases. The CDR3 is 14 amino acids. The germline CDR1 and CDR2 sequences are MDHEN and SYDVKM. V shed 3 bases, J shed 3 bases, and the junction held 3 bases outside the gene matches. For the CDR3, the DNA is TGTGCCAGCAGTTTTGTAGCGGGTACAGATACGCAGTATTTT. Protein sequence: CASSFVAGTDTQYF.

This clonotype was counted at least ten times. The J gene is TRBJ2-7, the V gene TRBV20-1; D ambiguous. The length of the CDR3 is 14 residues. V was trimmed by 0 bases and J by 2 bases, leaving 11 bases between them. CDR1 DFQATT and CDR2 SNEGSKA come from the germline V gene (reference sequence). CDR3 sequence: CSAREEVMPYEQYF. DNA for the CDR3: TGCAGTGCTAGAGAGGAAGTGATGCCCTACGAGCAGTACTTC.

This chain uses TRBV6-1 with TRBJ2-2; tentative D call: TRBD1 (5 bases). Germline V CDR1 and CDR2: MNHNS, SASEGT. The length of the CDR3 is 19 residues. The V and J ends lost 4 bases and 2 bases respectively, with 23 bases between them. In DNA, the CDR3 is TGTGCCAGCAGTGGGAGAATGACTGGGGCAGATTTCAACACCGGGGAGCTGTTTTTT. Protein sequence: CASSGRMTGADFNTGELFF.

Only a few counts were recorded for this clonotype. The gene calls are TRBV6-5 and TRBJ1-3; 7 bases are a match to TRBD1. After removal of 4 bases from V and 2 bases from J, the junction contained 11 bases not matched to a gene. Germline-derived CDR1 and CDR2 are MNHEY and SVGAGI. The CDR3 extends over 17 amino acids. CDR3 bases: TGTGCCAGCAGTTCCGCCACACCCACAGGGGCTGGAAACACCATATATTTT. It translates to CASSSATPTGAGNTIYF.